Here is one TCR beta chain with its context. Repertoires were generated with immunoSEQ multiplex PCR, while TCRdb's copy carries only in-frame clones and drops some. This repertoire shows around 200,000 clones, 70% to 90% found once; its top ten account for over 9.5%. CDR3 length: 13 amino acids. The germline CDR1 and CDR2 sequences are MNHEY and SMNVEV (reference sequence). Between the trimmed V and J ends, which lost 6 bases and 2 bases, there was a span of 11 bases. These data originate in a study of blood T cell repertoires in COVID-19. The genes are TRBV27 and TRBJ2-7, with D maybe TRBD1 (6 bases). The sample consisted of peripheral blood. The sequence was collected from a young woman who had recovered from COVID-19. The chain's CDR3 is CASSRQVTYEQYF. For the CDR3, the DNA is TGTGCCAGCAGCAGACAGGTAACCTACGAGCAGTACTTC.